These 22 T cell receptor beta chains originate from one sample sequenced in a study of identical twins. TCRdb re-derived calls from the 5' RACE reads in MiXCR, one entry per CDR3 protein. The sample contains 1.5 million to 2 million distinct CDR3 sequences, around 29% of which appear only once. Sequenced material: cord blood. The source is a newborn girl in good health.

To note about this clonotype: The junction differs from germline at one of its ends, possibly a read error. This sequence joins TRBV20-1 and TRBJ2-4; tentatively, D is TRBD1 or TRBD2 (5 bases each). The CDR3 totals 14 residues. Germline CDR1 reads DFQATT; CDR2 reads SNEGSKA (reference sequence). The DNA of the CDR3 is TGCAGTGCTATCGACAGCCTAGCCCAAAACATTCAGTACTTC. This translates into CSAIDSLAQNIQYF.

This clonotype was detected only once. This chain links TRBV20-1 with TRBJ2-3, with TRBD2 as a possible D gene (5 bases). Trimming left V 3 bases short and J 4 bases short, with 14 bases between. In germline, CDR1 is DFQATT, CDR2 SNEGSKA (reference sequence). This CDR3 region has 14 residues. CDR3 in DNA: TGCAGTGCTAGGCGACATGGAGGAGCAGATACGCAGTATTTT. Translation gives CSARRHGGADTQYF.

This CDR3 is CASSEPGTSGVTDTQYF. CDR3 nucleotides: TGTGCCAGCAGCGAACCCGGGACTAGCGGGGTTACAGATACGCAGTATTTT. The chain uses TRBV7-9 and TRBJ2-3; TRBD2 aligns across 13 bases. From germline, CDR1 is SEHNR and CDR2 FQNEAQ (reference sequence). This CDR3 has 17 amino acids. The junction had 8 bases not matched to a gene; V was cut back by 5 bases and J by 3 bases.

The chain uses TRBV20-1 and TRBJ2-3; D ambiguous. V was cut by 1 base and J by 3 bases, with 5 bases left in between. The CDR3 has 12 amino acids. CDR1 DFQATT and CDR2 SNEGSKA come from the germline V gene (reference sequence). CDR3 region: CSARGETDTQYF. CDR3 DNA: TGCAGTGCTAGAGGGGAAACAGATACGCAGTATTTT.

The chain employs TRBV24-1 and TRBJ2-2; 12 bases fit TRBD2. Germline lookup yields CDR1 KGHDR and CDR2 SFDVKD. This CDR3 contains 19 residues. V shed 3 bases, J shed 0 bases, and the junction held 7 bases outside the gene matches. CDR3 bases: TGTGCCACCAGTGATAGGTCTAGCGGGAGGGCCGCGAACACCGGGGAGCTGTTTTTT. Amino acid sequence: CATSDRSSGRAANTGELFF.

This clonotype was seen more than once but under ten times. This chain uses TRBV24-1 with TRBJ2-7, with unresolved D. CDR1 is KGHDR and CDR2 is SFDVKD in the germline V gene. CDR3 length: 14 residues. With 3 bases removed from V and 2 bases from J, the gap between germline ends came to 10 bases. The CDR3 loop is CATSDPRPPYEQYF. The CDR3 DNA sequence: TGTGCCACCAGTGATCCCCGACCACCCTACGAGCAGTACTTC.

The rearrangement links TRBV20-1 to TRBJ2-1, with D perhaps TRBD1 (5 bases). V was shortened by 5 bases and J by 6 bases, with 8 bases between the two germline ends. The CDR3 is 11 residues long. CDR1 is DFQATT, CDR2 SNEGSKA, per germline (reference sequence). In DNA, the CDR3 is TGCAGTGCTCGCAGGGTCAATGAGCAGTTCTTC. Translation: CSARRVNEQFF.

The table lists this clonotype with a few counts. A read error may account for a junction end that differs from germline. The CDR3 region is CASSRTGLSSGADVLTF. CDR3 nucleotide sequence: TGCGCCAGCAGCCGGACAGGGTTAAGCTCTGGGGCCGACGTCCTGACTTTC. The J gene is TRBJ2-6, the V gene TRBV5-1; 8 bases fit TRBD1. The length of the CDR3 is 17 residues. Germline V gene lookup returns CDR1 SGHRS and CDR2 YFSETQ.

About this clonotype itself: A read error may be the cause here, since a much bigger clone is one base away. This chain joins TRBV20-1 and TRBJ1-5; D is ambiguous. The CDR3 runs to 11 residues. Trimming stripped 3 bases from V and 3 bases from J, with 3 bases between. Germline V gene sequence: CDR1 DFQATT, CDR2 SNEGSKA (reference sequence). CDR3 amino acids: CSASNNQPQHF. DNA of the CDR3: TGCAGTGCTAGCAACAATCAGCCCCAGCATTTT.

V and J are TRBV10-3 and TRBJ2-7; 8 bases map to TRBD2. Trimming cost V 0 bases and J 2 bases; bases outside gene matches: 15. CDR1 and CDR2 (germline): ENHRY, SYGVKD. This CDR3 is built from 19 residues. CDR3 nucleotides: TGTGCCATCAGTGAGTCGATCGGGGGGGGCTTCGCCTCCCCCTACGAGCAGTACTTC. This translates into CAISESIGGGFASPYEQYF.

This rearrangement joins TRBV2 to TRBJ2-1; 13 positions agree with TRBD2. The germline CDR1 and CDR2 sequences are SNHLY and FYNNEI. V was pared by 6 bases and J by 12 bases, with 11 bases of the junction left unmatched. The CDR3 contains 15 residues. CDR3 region: CASRTTSGGTHAQFF. CDR3 nucleotides: TGTGCCAGCAGGACGACTAGCGGGGGGACACATGCGCAGTTCTTC.

CDR3 residues: CAIRAGGPSYEQYF. CDR3 DNA sequence: TGTGCCATCAGAGCGGGGGGGCCCTCCTACGAGCAGTACTTC. This sequence joins TRBV10-3 and TRBJ2-7, with 10 bases that match TRBD2. This CDR3 has 14 residues. J gave up 0 bases and V 6 bases, and 2 bases lay outside the gene matches. Germline V lookup: CDR1 ENHRY, CDR2 SYGVKD.

This clonotype was picked up many times. This rearrangement joins TRBV5-1 to TRBJ1-6; 9 bases align to TRBD1. The V segment lost 4 bases and the J segment 9 bases; nucleotides outside the gene matches: 5. Germline CDR1 is SGHRS and CDR2 is YFSETQ. The CDR3 runs 14 residues. Written as DNA, the CDR3 is TGCGCCAGCAGCCCCGGACAGGGGAGTTCACCCCTCCACTTT. As protein: CASSPGQGSSPLHF. The full variable domain, in which reference TRBV5-1 and TRBJ1-6 provide the parts outside the CDR3, is KAGVTQTPRYLIKTRGQQVTLSCSPISGHRSVSWYQQTPGQGLQFLFEYFSETQRNKGNFPGRFSGRQFSNSRSEMNVSTLELGDSALYLCASSPGQGSSPLHFGNGTRLTVT.

This clonotype was picked up many times. V usage is TRBV7-2 and J usage is TRBJ2-3; a possible D gene is TRBD2 (6 bases). Germline V gene sequence: CDR1 SGHTA, CDR2 FQGNSA. Deletions cut 1 base from V and 1 base from J, with 9 bases between. This CDR3 has 15 amino acids. Here the CDR3 DNA reads TGTGCCAGCAGCTTAGTGGGGGGTCGCACAGATACGCAGTATTTT. Protein product: CASSLVGGRTDTQYF.

This clonotype was observed a handful of times. CDR3 region: CSVDQGEKLFF. CDR3 nucleotide sequence: TGCAGCGTTGACCAGGGTGAAAAACTGTTTTTT. The V and J genes are TRBV29-1 and TRBJ1-4; D possibly corresponds to TRBD1 (5 bases). The CDR3 has 11 amino acids. From germline, CDR1 is SQVTM and CDR2 ANQGSEA. V was clipped by 3 bases and J by 7 bases, with 6 bases between them.

In this sample, this clonotype turned up a few times. The chain recombines TRBV20-1 with TRBJ2-4, with 11 bases identical to TRBD2. The J call may be mistaken, given a closer DNA end match to TRBJ2-7. CDR3 size: 17 residues. Germline V gene sequence: CDR1 DFQATT, CDR2 SNEGSKA (reference sequence). The CDR3 is CSARDLSGRASIYEQYF. The CDR3 nucleotides read TGCAGTGCTAGAGATCTTAGCGGGAGGGCTAGTATTTACGAGCAGTACTTC.

This clonotype has only a few counts. The chain employs TRBV6-1 and TRBJ1-1, with D unresolved. CDR1 and CDR2 from the germline V gene are MNHNS and SASEGT. Trimming took 1 base from V and 4 from J, leaving 13 bases between them. This CDR3 has 15 amino acids. DNA for the CDR3: TGTGCCAGCAGTGAAGTTACACGGACGGGCACTGAAGCTTTCTTT. Translation: CASSEVTRTGTEAFF.

This clonotype turned up a few times. This CDR3 is CASSSEGGSTDTQYF. CDR3 in DNA: TGTGCCAGCAGCTCCGAGGGCGGGAGCACAGATACGCAGTATTTT. The chain employs TRBV5-4 and TRBJ2-3; perhaps TRBD2 as D (5 bases). The CDR3 consists of 15 residues. The V and J ends lost 3 bases and 0 bases respectively, with 11 bases between them. Germline V gene lookup returns CDR1 SGHNT and CDR2 YYREEE (reference sequence).

This clonotype was seen many times. The rearrangement joins TRBV7-2 to TRBJ1-4; the D gene is possibly TRBD1 (5 bases). With 4 bases removed from V and 8 bases from J, the gap between germline ends came to 8 bases. The CDR3 covers 12 residues. Germline CDR1 reads SGHTA; CDR2 reads FQGNSA. CDR3 bases: TGTGCCAGCAGCTGGGACGGAGAAAAACTGTTTTTT. Translating gives CASSWDGEKLFF.

This clonotype was seen a few times. The chain couples TRBV29-1 to TRBJ2-5; TRBD2 matches 10 bases. Losses at the gene ends were 4 bases for V and 11 bases for J; bases not matched to a gene: 28. Germline V gene data show CDR1 as SQVTM and CDR2 as ANQGSEA. The CDR3 spans 19 residues. In DNA form, the CDR3 reads TGCAGCGTTGGGCCAGTAGCGGGGGGACCAAGCAGGGCGTACAATGAGCAGTACTTC. Translation gives CSVGPVAGGPSRAYNEQYF.

This clonotype has at least ten counts. This chain connects TRBV29-1 to TRBJ2-1; 15 bases match TRBD2. Germline CDR1 is SQVTM and CDR2 is ANQGSEA. V gave up 4 bases and J gave up 2 bases; unmatched junction bases: 6. CDR3 size: 17 residues. CDR3 amino acids: CSVAGLAGGPPYNEQFF. The CDR3 DNA reads TGCAGCGTTGCGGGACTAGCGGGGGGTCCCCCCTACAATGAGCAGTTCTTC.

This clonotype has just a few counts. The J gene is TRBJ2-4, the V gene TRBV5-4; 8 bases agree with TRBD2. The J call may be mistaken, given a closer DNA end match to TRBJ2-7. The CDR3 extends over 15 amino acids. Germline loops: CDR1 SGHNT, CDR2 YYREEE (reference sequence). CDR3 sequence reads: CASSPQSGGAYEQYF. CDR3 coding DNA: TGTGCCAGCAGCCCTCAAAGCGGGGGTGCCTACGAGCAGTACTTC.